A selection of T cell receptor beta chains follows, all from one sample in a study of monozygotic twins with inflammatory bowel disease. Each CDR3 protein gets one entry in TCRdb, which reprocessed the 5' RACE reads and gives no DNA. The specimen's table records 150,000 to 200,000 distinct CDR3 sequences. The sequenced material came from blood. These TCRs come from a human donor with ulcerative colitis or Crohn's disease, or a healthy co-twin of an affected twin (not recorded which). The CDR3 runs from the conserved cysteine through the conserved F or W.

j_call v_call cdr3_aa
TRBJ2-7 TRBV20-1 CSARDLGIGPYEQYF
TRBJ1-4 TRBV29-1 CSVEVSPEKLFF
TRBJ1-2 TRBV29-1 CSGTQGAGGYTF
TRBJ2-7 TRBV27 CASSFGTGVSEQYF
TRBJ2-3 TRBV5-1 CASSRSDTQYF
TRBJ2-2 TRBV4-3 CASSQDYGRGPTGELFF
TRBJ1-2 TRBV11-2 CASSLTDNANYGYTF
TRBJ1-5 TRBV20-1 CSAIQGAKKNQPQHF
TRBJ1-4 TRBV7-2 CASTARRGTNEKLFF
TRBJ2-1 TRBV5-1 CASSLGRGTSSEQFF
TRBJ2-1 TRBV19 CASSISGGADEQFF
TRBJ1-4 TRBV20-1 CSARGRTGLTNEKLFF
TRBJ1-4 TRBV27 CASSPEGGNEKLFF
TRBJ1-3 TRBV21-1 CASPGTRICTATHSGNTIYF
TRBJ2-1 TRBV6-5 CASSQGGEQFF
TRBJ2-1 TRBV20-1 CSARGTSGGYEQFF
TRBJ2-7 TRBV20-1 CSARETSAEQYF
TRBJ1-5 TRBV12-3/TRBV12-4 CASSTRPANGIKQPQHF
TRBJ1-4 TRBV5-1 CASSPLPWTGPEATNEKLFF
TRBJ1-2 TRBV6-1 CASSLWGGGNYGYTF
TRBJ1-5 TRBV5-1 CASSLGPGGGQPQHF
TRBJ1-3 TRBV19 CASSSLTGARNTIYF
TRBJ1-5 TRBV9 CASSVGDEGWGNQPQHF
TRBJ1-2 TRBV30 CAWRGVRSGYTF
TRBJ2-7 TRBV4-3 CASSPGTGGFYEQYF
TRBJ2-2 TRBV29-1 CSVGTGNTGELFF
TRBJ1-1 TRBV5-1 CASSWTGDTEAFF
TRBJ1-2 TRBV14 CASSQGLGGYGYTF